This entry is about one T cell receptor beta chain. These data originate in a study of shared clonotypes between healthy human individuals. Terminally differentiated effector memory CD45RA+ cells were excluded by CCR7 positive selection of CD45RO-negative cells. Some clones are missing from TCRdb's copy, which holds only in-frame ones; the method was immunoSEQ multiplex PCR. The sample yields about 820,000 clones, almost 95% seen once. This CDR3 has 14 residues. Trimming pared 7 bases from V and 6 bases from J, leaving 16 bases between. Germline V gives CDR1 MNHEY, CDR2 SVGAGI. The specimen was naive CD8+ T cells sorted from blood. The rearrangement joins TRBV6-5 to TRBJ2-1; possible D gene TRBD1, 6 bases. The sequence was obtained from a man aged 25 to 40 in good health. CDR3 sequence reads: CASNNPGVANEQFF. CDR3 sequence (DNA): TGTGCCAGCAACAATCCAGGGGTCGCCAATGAGCAGTTCTTC.